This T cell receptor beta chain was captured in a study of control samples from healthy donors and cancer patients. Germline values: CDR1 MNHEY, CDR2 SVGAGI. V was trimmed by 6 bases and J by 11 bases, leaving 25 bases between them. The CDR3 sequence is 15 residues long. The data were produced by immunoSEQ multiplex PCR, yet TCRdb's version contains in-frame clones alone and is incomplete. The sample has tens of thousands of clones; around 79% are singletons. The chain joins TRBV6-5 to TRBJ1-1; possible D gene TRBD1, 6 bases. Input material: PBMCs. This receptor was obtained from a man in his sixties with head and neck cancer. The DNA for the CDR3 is TGTGCCAGCAGATCCTCCGTTGCGGGGGGCACGGGGGCTTTCTTT. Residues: CASRSSVAGGTGAFF.